This entry describes one T cell receptor beta chain. Its antigen is not identified. Profiled with immunoSEQ multiplex PCR; TCRdb holds only in-frame clones, not every one. The sample holds about 6,400 clones; roughly 98% are singletons and the top ten take 0.5% to 0.65%. The sample comes from a study of T cells after posttransplantation cyclophosphamide. CDR1 is PRHDT and CDR2 is FYEKMQ in the germline V gene (reference sequence). The CDR3 has 15 residues. The V gene end was trimmed by 5 bases and the J gene end by 7 bases; junction bases not matched to a gene: 9. Notes on the study in general: Tissue-infiltrating T cells from skin or gut overlapped little with blood T cells.

The sample consisted of naive CD8+ T cells sorted from PBMCs. The TCR comes from a woman aged 25 to 39 in good health and a related stem cell transplant donor. The rearrangement joins TRBV13 to TRBJ2-1; 9 bases line up with TRBD1. The CDR3 DNA follows: TGTGCCAGCAGCCCCCCTAACAGGGGGCCAAATGAGCAGTTCTTC. Its protein is CASSPPNRGPNEQFF.